The rows below give T cell receptor beta chains drawn from one sample of a study of OX40 agonist ivuxolimab in advanced cancers. The method was immunoSEQ multiplex PCR; TCRdb's version includes in-frame clones alone and lacks a portion of them. The sample includes tens of thousands of clones, more than 70% of them seen just once. The sequencing used CD4+ or CD8+ T cells sorted from blood, collected in a trial of the OX40 agonist ivuxolimab. The receptor set was obtained from an adult with an advanced solid tumor such as melanoma, head and neck, liver or kidney cancer. Both conserved end residues are trimmed from each CDR3. The D gene is left open where the match is weak. Size tells how often a clone was seen (once, few, many) or the class of an expanded clone, and some rows leave it out.

v_call: TRBV10-1; d_call: TRBD1; clone_size: NA; j_call: TRBJ2-1; cdr3_aa: ASRPLGQGFNEQF
v_call: TRBV5-1; d_call: TRBD1; clone_size: once; j_call: TRBJ2-2; cdr3_aa: ASSPGQGITGELF
v_call: TRBV30; d_call: TRBD1; clone_size: NA; j_call: TRBJ2-7; cdr3_aa: AWERTGRSEQY
v_call: TRBV29-1; d_call: NA; clone_size: NA; j_call: TRBJ2-5; cdr3_aa: SGETRGWGETQY
v_call: TRBV7-9; d_call: NA; clone_size: NA; j_call: TRBJ2-4; cdr3_aa: ASTHPTEGGKNIQY
v_call: TRBV14; d_call: TRBD1; clone_size: NA; j_call: TRBJ2-7; cdr3_aa: ASSQIMGQTYEQY
v_call: TRBV6-9; d_call: NA; clone_size: NA; j_call: TRBJ1-4; cdr3_aa: ASTDGQEKLF
v_call: TRBV14; d_call: TRBD2; clone_size: medium-sized; j_call: TRBJ2-2; cdr3_aa: ASSQDLAGPNTGELF
v_call: TRBV7-6; d_call: TRBD2; clone_size: NA; j_call: TRBJ2-3; cdr3_aa: ASSPRGLAGADTQY
v_call: TRBV23-1; d_call: NA; clone_size: NA; j_call: TRBJ2-7; cdr3_aa: ASSQSSTDYMEQY
v_call: TRBV6-4; d_call: NA; clone_size: NA; j_call: TRBJ2-2; cdr3_aa: ASSGRDTGELF
v_call: TRBV28; d_call: TRBD1; clone_size: NA; j_call: TRBJ2-3; cdr3_aa: ASSRDRGTDTQY
v_call: TRBV5-6; d_call: NA; clone_size: NA; j_call: TRBJ2-7; cdr3_aa: ASSFRDRSYEQY
v_call: TRBV5-1; d_call: TRBD2; clone_size: NA; j_call: TRBJ2-1; cdr3_aa: ASSFATSAYNEQF
v_call: TRBV6-4; d_call: NA; clone_size: NA; j_call: TRBJ2-1; cdr3_aa: ASSDSSEKEQF
v_call: TRBV11-2; d_call: TRBD2; clone_size: NA; j_call: TRBJ2-1; cdr3_aa: ASSLEAGAYNEQF
v_call: TRBV5-1; d_call: NA; clone_size: NA; j_call: TRBJ1-1; cdr3_aa: ASSSTGNTEAF
v_call: TRBV27; d_call: NA; clone_size: NA; j_call: TRBJ2-7; cdr3_aa: ASSLGGSYEQY
v_call: TRBV28; d_call: TRBD2; clone_size: few; j_call: TRBJ2-1; cdr3_aa: ASSLVTSGTYNEQF
v_call: TRBV9; d_call: NA; clone_size: NA; j_call: TRBJ2-3; cdr3_aa: ASSGSASTDTQY
v_call: TRBV30; d_call: NA; clone_size: once; j_call: TRBJ2-1; cdr3_aa: AWITAASAYNEQF
v_call: TRBV27; d_call: NA; clone_size: once; j_call: TRBJ2-1; cdr3_aa: ASSLGGPLSYNEQF
v_call: TRBV9; d_call: TRBD2; clone_size: NA; j_call: TRBJ2-3; cdr3_aa: ASSVGGGPTDTQY
v_call: TRBV5-4; d_call: NA; clone_size: NA; j_call: TRBJ2-7; cdr3_aa: ASSLSGPDEQY
v_call: TRBV7-6; d_call: NA; clone_size: NA; j_call: TRBJ2-6; cdr3_aa: ASSRGSSGANVLT
v_call: TRBV4-2; d_call: TRBD2; clone_size: NA; j_call: TRBJ2-7; cdr3_aa: ASSQDYQGLAGSYEQY
v_call: TRBV11-3; d_call: NA; clone_size: NA; j_call: TRBJ2-7; cdr3_aa: ASSPSYEQY
v_call: TRBV5-6; d_call: TRBD2; clone_size: NA; j_call: TRBJ2-1; cdr3_aa: ASSLAGLAGTNEQF
v_call: TRBV7-9; d_call: NA; clone_size: NA; j_call: TRBJ2-7; cdr3_aa: ASSRGFGGSPYEQY
v_call: TRBV11-2; d_call: NA; clone_size: NA; j_call: TRBJ1-4; cdr3_aa: ASSLDKQLQTNEKLF
v_call: TRBV28; d_call: TRBD2; clone_size: NA; j_call: TRBJ2-7; cdr3_aa: ASSFVAGGPYEQY
v_call: TRBV27; d_call: NA; clone_size: NA; j_call: TRBJ2-7; cdr3_aa: ASSLLLSSGAYEQY
v_call: TRBV7-9; d_call: NA; clone_size: NA; j_call: TRBJ2-5; cdr3_aa: ASSLGQYQETQY
v_call: TRBV6-1; d_call: TRBD1; clone_size: NA; j_call: TRBJ2-1; cdr3_aa: ASSPPGQSYNEQF
v_call: TRBV7-3; d_call: NA; clone_size: NA; j_call: TRBJ2-7; cdr3_aa: ASSLSGSTEQY
v_call: TRBV5-1; d_call: NA; clone_size: few; j_call: TRBJ1-2; cdr3_aa: ASTEGSTNYGYT
v_call: TRBV14; d_call: NA; clone_size: NA; j_call: TRBJ1-2; cdr3_aa: ASSPKGGPIDGYT
v_call: TRBV6-1; d_call: TRBD1; clone_size: NA; j_call: TRBJ1-5; cdr3_aa: ASSPRGGKPQH
v_call: TRBV7-9; d_call: NA; clone_size: NA; j_call: TRBJ2-7; cdr3_aa: ASTVGETYEQY
v_call: TRBV11-2; d_call: NA; clone_size: NA; j_call: TRBJ2-1; cdr3_aa: ASSPLVSGNEQF
v_call: TRBV2; d_call: TRBD1; clone_size: NA; j_call: TRBJ1-1; cdr3_aa: ASSVGTARNTEAF
v_call: TRBV7-8; d_call: TRBD1; clone_size: few; j_call: TRBJ2-7; cdr3_aa: ASSTPGGGSRFLPSEQY